The T cell receptor beta chain under discussion was sequenced for a study of cytomegalovirus exposure and HLA in healthy donors. All donors participated as healthy donors of bone marrow. Comments on this clone: Its antigen is not known.

V dropped 1 base and J dropped 3; count of bases not matched to a gene: 4. The germline V gene has CDR1 SEHNR and CDR2 FQNEAQ (reference sequence). This CDR3 comprises 15 residues. 60 Vbeta and 13 Jbeta primers were used in PCR. Measured with immunoSEQ multiplex PCR; TCRdb has only the in-frame clones, and not every one. The sample lists over 200,000 clones, 80% to 90% occurring once. Whole-study findings and limits: The authors considered a cluster of highly shared sequence variants likely to be a sequencing artifact. The authors listed approximately 150 TCR beta chains as cytomegalovirus-associated. Later analysis identified about 18,000 TCR beta sequences associated with HLA alleles, using a false discovery rate threshold of 0.05.

The sequenced sample consisted of PBMCs. The source of this sequence is a woman between 18 and 29 years old in good health and CMV-seronegative. The rearrangement links TRBV7-9 to TRBJ2-7; 9 bases are a match to TRBD1. CDR3 amino acids: CASSLETGGYYEQYF. The CDR3 nucleotides are TGTGCCAGCAGCTTAGAGACAGGGGGTTACTACGAGCAGTACTTC.